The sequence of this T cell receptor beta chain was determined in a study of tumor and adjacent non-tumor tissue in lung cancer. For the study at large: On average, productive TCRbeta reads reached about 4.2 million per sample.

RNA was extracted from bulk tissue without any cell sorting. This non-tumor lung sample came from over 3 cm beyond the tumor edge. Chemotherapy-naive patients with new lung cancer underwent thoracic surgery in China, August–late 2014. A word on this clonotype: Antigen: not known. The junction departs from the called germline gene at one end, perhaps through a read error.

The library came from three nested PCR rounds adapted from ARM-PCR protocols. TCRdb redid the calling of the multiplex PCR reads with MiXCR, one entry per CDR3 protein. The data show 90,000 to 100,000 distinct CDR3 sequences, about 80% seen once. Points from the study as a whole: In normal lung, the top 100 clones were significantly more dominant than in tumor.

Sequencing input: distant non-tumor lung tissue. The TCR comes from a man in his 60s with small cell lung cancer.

The CDR3: CSSSFASTDTQYF. The CDR3 DNA follows: TGTTCCAGCAGTTTCGCTAGCACCGATACGCAGTATTTT. The chain employs TRBV11-2 and TRBJ2-3; D possibly corresponds to TRBD2 (5 bases). Germline V CDR1 and CDR2: SGHAT, FQNNGV. The CDR3 consists of 13 residues.